This paragraph reports one TCR beta chain. Its antigen is as yet unknown. The data belong to a study of cytomegalovirus exposure and HLA in healthy donors. Study results and caveats: In a later analysis, CMV-associated beta chains were mostly HLA-associated, it appeared. In a later analysis, TCR beta V- and J-gene trimming was associated with a missense DCLRE1C variant.

Per germline, CDR1 DFQATT and CDR2 SNEGSKA (reference sequence). V was pared by 8 bases and J by 8 bases, with 16 bases between. The CDR3 is 11 residues long. Primers included in the PCR were 60 Vbeta and 13 Jbeta primers. Profiling relied on immunoSEQ multiplex PCR, and the TCRdb table lists in-frame clones only, not all of them. The data show 150,000 to 250,000 clones, around 74% seen once. V and J are TRBV20-1 and TRBJ2-7, with D unclear. The receptor comes from a girl aged 10-17 years in good health and CMV-seropositive. The sequencing input was PBMCs. The chain's CDR3 is CSPKVASQQYF. CDR3 DNA: TGCAGTCCCAAAGTGGCCTCCCAGCAGTACTTC.